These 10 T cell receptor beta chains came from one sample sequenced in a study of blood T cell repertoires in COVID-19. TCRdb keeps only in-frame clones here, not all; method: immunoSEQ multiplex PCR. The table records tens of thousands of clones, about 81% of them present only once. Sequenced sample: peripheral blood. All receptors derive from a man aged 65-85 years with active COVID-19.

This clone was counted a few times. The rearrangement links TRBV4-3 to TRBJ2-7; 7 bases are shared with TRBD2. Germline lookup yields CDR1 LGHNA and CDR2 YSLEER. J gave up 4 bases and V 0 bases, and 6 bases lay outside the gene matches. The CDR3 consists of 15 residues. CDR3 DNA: TGCGCCAGCAGCCAAGAGGGCGGGAGTCTTTACGAGCAGTACTTC. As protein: CASSQEGGSLYEQYF.

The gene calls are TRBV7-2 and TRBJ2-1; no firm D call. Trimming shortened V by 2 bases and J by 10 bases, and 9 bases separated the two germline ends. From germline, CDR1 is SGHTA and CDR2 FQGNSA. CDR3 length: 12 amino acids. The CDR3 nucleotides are TGTGCCAGCAGCTTAAGTCTAGTCGAGCAGTTCTTC. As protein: CASSLSLVEQFF.

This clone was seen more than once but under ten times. The CDR3 region has the DNA TGTGCCATCAGCTCCTCGACAGGCGAAGCAACTAATGAAAAACTGTTTTTT. Translated: CAISSSTGEATNEKLFF. This rearrangement joins TRBV10-3 to TRBJ1-4, with D tentatively TRBD1 (6 bases). The CDR3 extends over 17 amino acids. Per the germline V gene, CDR1 is ENHRY and CDR2 is SYGVKD. V lost 6 bases to trimming and J lost 0 bases, with 17 bases between them.

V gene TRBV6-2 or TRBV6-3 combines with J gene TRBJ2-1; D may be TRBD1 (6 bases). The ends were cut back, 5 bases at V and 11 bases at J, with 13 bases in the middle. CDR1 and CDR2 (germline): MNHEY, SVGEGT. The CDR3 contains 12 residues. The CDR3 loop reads CASSTRGTKQFF. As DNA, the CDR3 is TGTGCCAGCAGTACTAGGGGGACGAAGCAGTTCTTC.

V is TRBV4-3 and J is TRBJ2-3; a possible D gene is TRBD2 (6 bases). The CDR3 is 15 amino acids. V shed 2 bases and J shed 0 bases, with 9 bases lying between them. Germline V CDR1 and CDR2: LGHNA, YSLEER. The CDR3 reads CASSQLAFSTDTQYF. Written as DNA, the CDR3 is TGCGCCAGCAGCCAACTAGCGTTTAGCACAGATACGCAGTATTTT.

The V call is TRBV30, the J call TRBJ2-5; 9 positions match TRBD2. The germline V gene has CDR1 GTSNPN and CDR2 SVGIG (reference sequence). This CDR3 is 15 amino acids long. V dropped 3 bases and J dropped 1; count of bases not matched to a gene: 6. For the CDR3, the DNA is TGTGCCTGGAGAATAGCGGGAGTACTCCAAGAGACCCAGTACTTC. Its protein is CAWRIAGVLQETQYF.

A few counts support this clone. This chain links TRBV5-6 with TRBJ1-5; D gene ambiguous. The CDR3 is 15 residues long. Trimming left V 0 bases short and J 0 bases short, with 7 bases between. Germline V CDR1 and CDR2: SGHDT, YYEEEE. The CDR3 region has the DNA TGTGCCAGCAGCTTGGGTGGCAGTAGCAATCAGCCCCAGCATTTT. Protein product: CASSLGGSSNQPQHF.

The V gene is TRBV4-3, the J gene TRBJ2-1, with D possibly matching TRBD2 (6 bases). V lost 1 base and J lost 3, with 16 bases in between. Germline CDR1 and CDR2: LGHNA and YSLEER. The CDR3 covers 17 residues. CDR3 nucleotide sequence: TGCGCCAGCAGCCAAGGCCGGGGGACTTTACTCTACAATGAGCAGTTCTTC. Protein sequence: CASSQGRGTLLYNEQFF.

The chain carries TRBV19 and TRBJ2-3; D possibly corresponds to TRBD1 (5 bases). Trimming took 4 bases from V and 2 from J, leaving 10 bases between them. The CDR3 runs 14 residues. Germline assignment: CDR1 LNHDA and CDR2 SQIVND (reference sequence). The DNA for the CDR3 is TGTGCCAGTAGTACCCAACAGGTCACAGATACGCAGTATTTT. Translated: CASSTQQVTDTQYF.

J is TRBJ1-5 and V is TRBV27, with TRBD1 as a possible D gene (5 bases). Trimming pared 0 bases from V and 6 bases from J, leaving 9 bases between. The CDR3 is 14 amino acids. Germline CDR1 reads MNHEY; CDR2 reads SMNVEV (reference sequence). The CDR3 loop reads CASSLSAGIQPQHF. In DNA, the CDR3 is TGTGCCAGCAGTTTATCGGCAGGGATTCAGCCCCAGCATTTT.